A single sample gave rise to the 30 T cell receptor beta chains below, sequenced in a study of blood T cell repertoires in COVID-19. Assay used: immunoSEQ multiplex PCR; TCRdb lists only in-frame clones, some missing. This table holds about 68,000 clones, about 90% found once. The sequenced sample was peripheral blood. These receptors came from a man over 45 with COVID-19, enrolled during active disease.

The genes are TRBV14 and TRBJ2-3; no definite D call. The CDR3 is made up of 12 amino acids. Germline-derived CDR1 and CDR2 are SGHDN and FVKESK. Trimming removed 4 bases at V and 6 bases at J, with 8 bases between. The CDR3 loop is CASSLGWDTQYF. The DNA of the CDR3 is TGTGCCAGCAGCCTTGGCTGGGATACGCAGTATTTT.

The V gene is TRBV24-1, the J gene TRBJ2-1, with D perhaps TRBD2 (6 bases). The CDR3 covers 16 residues. CDR1 KGHDR and CDR2 SFDVKD come from the germline V gene. The ends were cut back, 2 bases at V and 4 bases at J, with 14 bases in the middle. The CDR3 nucleotides read TGTGCCACCAGTGATTCGTCGGGAGCTGGGTACAATGAGCAGTTCTTC. This gives the protein CATSDSSGAGYNEQFF.

The chain uses TRBV30 and TRBJ1-4; maybe TRBD1 (5 bases). This CDR3 has 14 amino acids. CDR1 GTSNPN and CDR2 SVGIG come from the germline V gene (reference sequence). Trimming pared 8 bases from V and 4 bases from J, leaving 17 bases between. The CDR3 coding sequence is TGTGCCCTATGCCGGGGGACCGATAATGAAAAACTGTTTTTT. It yields the protein CALCRGTDNEKLFF.

V and J are TRBV3-1 (or the pseudogene TRBV3-2) and TRBJ2-3; D may be TRBD2 (6 bases). Trimming removed 1 base at V and 3 bases at J, with 11 bases between. This CDR3 spans 15 amino acids. Germline V CDR1 and CDR2: LGHDT, YNNKEL (reference sequence). The CDR3 DNA follows: TGTGCCAGCAGCCAAGTGGGGGGAGTGACAGATACGCAGTATTTT. Translating it yields CASSQVGGVTDTQYF.

The chain uses TRBV6-1 and TRBJ1-5; weak D call: TRBD1 (6 bases). Per the germline V gene, CDR1 is MNHNS and CDR2 is SASEGT. Deletions cut 2 bases from V and 1 base from J, with 15 bases between. The CDR3 spans 17 residues. CDR3 in amino acids: CASSEPLQGMSNQPQHF. In DNA form, the CDR3 reads TGTGCCAGCAGTGAACCGTTACAGGGTATGAGCAATCAGCCCCAGCATTTT.

The chain has TRBV3-1 (or the pseudogene TRBV3-2) and TRBJ2-3; maybe TRBD2 (6 bases). V lost 1 base to trimming and J lost 7 bases, with 12 bases between them. Germline CDR1 reads LGHDT; CDR2 reads YNNKEL (reference sequence). CDR3 length: 14 residues. CDR3 DNA sequence: TGTGCCAGCAGCCAAGCCCCTCGGGGGAATACGCAGTATTTT. Its protein is CASSQAPRGNTQYF.

This chain links TRBV18 with TRBJ1-2, with 8 bases fitting TRBD1. The germline V gene encodes CDR1 KGHSH and CDR2 LQKENI. J was trimmed by 11 bases and V by 2 bases; bases with no gene match: 4. This CDR3 comprises 12 residues. CDR3 amino acids: CASSPRGQEYTF. In nucleotides, the CDR3 is TGTGCCAGCTCACCAAGGGGACAGGAATACACCTTC.

This clone showed up just a few times. The chain recombines TRBV11-2 with TRBJ1-6, with D unresolved. CDR3 length equals 12 residues. V dropped 4 bases and J dropped 7 bases, with 5 bases sitting between them. The germline CDR1 and CDR2 sequences are SGHAT and FQNNGV. The CDR3 DNA reads TGTGCCAGCAGCTACTCGAATTCACCCCTCCACTTT. Protein product: CASSYSNSPLHF.

This chain links TRBV18 with TRBJ2-6; 10 nucleotides agree with TRBD1. This CDR3 comprises 17 residues. Germline V gene data show CDR1 as KGHSH and CDR2 as LQKENI. V trimming: 6 bases; J trimming: 0 bases; junction bases outside the gene matches: 5. In DNA form, the CDR3 reads TGTGCCAGCTCCTCGGGACAGGGGCGCTCTGGGGCCAACGTCCTGACTTTC. Protein: CASSSGQGRSGANVLTF.

J is TRBJ1-5 and V is TRBV6-1; possibly TRBD1 for D (6 bases). Germline assignment: CDR1 MNHNS and CDR2 SASEGT. The CDR3 length is 14 residues. V lost 2 bases and J 7 bases, leaving 12 bases between the germline ends. CDR3 sequence (DNA): TGTGCCAGCAGTGAACGGGGGGCTGAACAGCCCCAGCATTTT. Translating gives CASSERGAEQPQHF.

The gene calls are TRBV6-5 and TRBJ2-7; weak D call: TRBD1 (5 bases). This CDR3 spans 14 amino acids. Germline V CDR1 and CDR2: MNHEY, SVGAGI. V gave up 6 bases and J gave up 3 bases, with 15 bases separating them. CDR3 in DNA: TGTGCCAGCAGCCCGAATGGGGCAGGCTACGAGCAGTACTTC. It translates to CASSPNGAGYEQYF.

This chain uses TRBV9 with TRBJ2-1, with 9 bases lining up with TRBD2. Per the germline V gene, CDR1 is SGDLS and CDR2 is YYNGEE. The ends lost 3 bases at V and 8 bases at J; junction bases unmatched: 18. CDR3 length: 18 amino acids. CDR3 sequence reads: CASSARSGGRVIGDEQFF. The CDR3 DNA sequence: TGTGCCAGCAGCGCTCGTTCTGGCGGGAGGGTAATTGGGGATGAGCAGTTCTTC.

The V gene is TRBV6-6, the J gene TRBJ2-3; 7 nucleotides line up with TRBD2. The germline CDR1 and CDR2 sequences are MNHNY and SVGAGI (reference sequence). The CDR3 consists of 15 residues. Trimming removed 8 bases from V and 5 bases from J; junction bases left unmatched: 13. CDR3 DNA: TGTGCCAGCTGTACCGGGACTACCCATGGAGATACGCAGTATTTT. Its translation is CASCTGTTHGDTQYF.

The V gene is TRBV5-5, the J gene TRBJ2-3, with 11 bases fitting TRBD1. Germline CDR1 reads SGHKS; CDR2 reads YYEKEE (reference sequence). This CDR3 spans 17 amino acids. V lost 3 bases and J lost 0; bases outside the gene matches: 6. The CDR3, as DNA: TGTGCCAGCAGCTCCGGGACAGGGGGGACTAGCACAGATACGCAGTATTTT. Its protein product is CASSSGTGGTSTDTQYF.

This chain uses TRBV11-3 with TRBJ1-6, with TRBD1 as a possible D gene (6 bases). CDR1 is SGHNT and CDR2 is YENEEA in the germline V gene. The germline V and J ends were trimmed by 0 bases and 14 bases, with 23 bases remaining between them. This CDR3 comprises 17 residues. Here the CDR3 reads CASSLDQKGNRDKSLHF. DNA for the CDR3: TGTGCCAGCAGCTTAGATCAGAAGGGGAACAGGGATAAGTCCCTCCACTTT.

This chain links TRBV7-2 with TRBJ1-2, with unresolved D. There are 14 residues in the CDR3. Trimming stripped 1 base from V and 9 bases from J, with 15 bases between. CDR1 SGHTA and CDR2 FQGNSA come from the germline V gene. The CDR3 loop is CASSLGARTPSYTF. CDR3 DNA: TGTGCCAGCAGCTTAGGGGCGAGGACTCCGAGCTACACCTTC.

V gene TRBV29-1 combines with J gene TRBJ2-3; 11 bases match TRBD2. V shed 5 bases, J shed 3 bases, and the junction held 10 bases outside the gene matches. Germline V gene sequence: CDR1 SQVTM, CDR2 ANQGSEA. CDR3 length: 16 residues. The CDR3 is CSVIGASGRKTDTQYF. As DNA, the CDR3 is TGCAGCGTTATAGGGGCTAGCGGGAGGAAGACAGATACGCAGTATTTT.

The chain employs TRBV19 and TRBJ2-7, with D possibly being TRBD2 (5 bases). The CDR3 is 15 residues long. Germline lookup yields CDR1 LNHDA and CDR2 SQIVND (reference sequence). With 5 bases removed from V and 4 bases from J, the gap between germline ends came to 18 bases. The CDR3 DNA follows: TGTGCCAGTAGTCCCCGCGGGTCCAACCAATACGAGCAGTACTTC. Translated, it gives CASSPRGSNQYEQYF.

The chain couples TRBV18 to TRBJ1-5; D is unclear. This CDR3 region has 16 residues. Trimming took off 2 bases at V and 1 base at J, with 12 bases between the two ends. Germline CDR1 is KGHSH and CDR2 is LQKENI. DNA of the CDR3: TGTGCCAGCTCACCAGAGCCGGGTTACAGCAATCAGCCCCAGCATTTT. It codes for CASSPEPGYSNQPQHF.

The V gene is TRBV6-6, the J gene TRBJ2-5, with 7 nucleotides matching TRBD2. Germline V gene sequence: CDR1 MNHNY, CDR2 SVGAGI (reference sequence). The CDR3 totals 16 residues. J was trimmed by 2 bases and V by 4 bases; bases with no gene match: 10. CDR3 DNA sequence: TGTGCCAGCAGTTTGGATAGCGGGTGGATACAAGAGACCCAGTACTTC. Translated: CASSLDSGWIQETQYF.

In this sample, this clone turned up once. This chain joins TRBV27 and TRBJ2-1; the match to TRBD1 covers 8 bases. The ends lost 2 bases at V and 7 bases at J; junction bases unmatched: 4. The CDR3 has 14 residues. The germline V gene has CDR1 MNHEY and CDR2 SMNVEV (reference sequence). The CDR3 region has the DNA TGTGCCAGCAGTTTAACCAGGGGGCGGAATGAGCAGTTCTTC. Amino acids: CASSLTRGRNEQFF.

In this sample, this clone turned up a few times. Other DNA sequences in this specimen translate into the identical CDR3. The chain recombines TRBV11-2 with TRBJ1-1, with D maybe TRBD1 (5 bases). Germline CDR1 and CDR2: SGHAT and FQNNGV. Trimming shortened V by 0 bases and J by 3 bases, and 5 bases separated the two germline ends. The CDR3 extends over 13 amino acids. DNA of the CDR3: TGTGCCAGCAGCTTAGACAGGGACACTGAAGCTTTCTTT. Protein: CASSLDRDTEAFF.

J is TRBJ2-4 and V is TRBV5-1; 9 bases match TRBD1. The germline V gene encodes CDR1 SGHRS and CDR2 YFSETQ. The ends lost 5 bases at V and 10 bases at J; junction bases unmatched: 10. This CDR3 has 14 residues. CDR3 residues: CASSPTGGSGIQYF. The CDR3 region has the DNA TGCGCCAGCAGTCCGACAGGGGGTAGTGGGATTCAGTACTTC. Full variable domain (outside the CDR3, taken from reference TRBV5-1 and TRBJ2-4): KAGVTQTPRYLIKTRGQQVTLSCSPISGHRSVSWYQQTPGQGLQFLFEYFSETQRNKGNFPGRFSGRQFSNSRSEMNVSTLELGDSALYLCASSPTGGSGIQYFGAGTRLSVL.

The rearrangement links TRBV11-2 to TRBJ2-5; TRBD1 aligns across 10 bases. This CDR3 comprises 18 residues. Germline loops: CDR1 SGHAT, CDR2 FQNNGV. V shed 5 bases and J 7 bases; nucleotides not matched to a gene: 19. CDR3 in amino acids: CASSTRGGDRGRGSTQYF. CDR3 DNA: TGTGCCAGCAGCACTAGAGGAGGGGACAGGGGAAGAGGATCGACCCAGTACTTC.

The chain employs TRBV19 and TRBJ2-5; 7 nucleotides match TRBD1. This CDR3 has 15 amino acids. The V and J ends lost 5 bases and 0 bases, in that order; junction bases with no gene match: 6. CDR1 LNHDA and CDR2 SQIVND come from the germline V gene (reference sequence). In DNA, the CDR3 is TGTGCCAGTAGTCCTGGGACAGTGTACCAAGAGACCCAGTACTTC. Amino acid sequence: CASSPGTVYQETQYF.

The chain employs TRBV5-1 and TRBJ1-3; D gene ambiguous. This CDR3 comprises 16 residues. CDR1 is SGHRS, CDR2 YFSETQ, per germline. Trimming took 0 bases from V and 3 from J, leaving 13 bases between them. The CDR3 DNA reads as TGCGCCAGCAGCTTGGCCGGTATCATCCGTGGAAACACCATATATTTT. This codes for CASSLAGIIRGNTIYF.

The V and J genes are TRBV6-2 or TRBV6-3 and TRBJ1-5; TRBD1 aligns across 8 bases. The ends lost 5 bases at V and 5 bases at J; junction bases unmatched: 8. Germline V gene data show CDR1 as MNHEY and CDR2 as SVGEGT. The CDR3 sequence is 15 residues long. CDR3 sequence (DNA): TGTGCCAGCAGTCCCCGGGACAGGTGGGATCAGCCCCAGCATTTT. Its translation is CASSPRDRWDQPQHF.

V is TRBV3-1 (or the pseudogene TRBV3-2) and J is TRBJ2-1, with TRBD2 as a possible D gene (6 bases). Germline CDR1 LGHDT, CDR2 YNNKEL (reference sequence). Deletions cut 1 base from V and 12 bases from J, with 7 bases between. This CDR3 is 11 amino acids long. The CDR3 is CASSQGRGQFF. CDR3 DNA: TGTGCCAGCAGCCAAGGGCGGGGGCAGTTCTTC.

This chain joins TRBV5-1 and TRBJ2-3; 11 bases map to TRBD2. Germline V lookup: CDR1 SGHRS, CDR2 YFSETQ. Trimming removed 4 bases from V and 7 bases from J; junction bases left unmatched: 11. This CDR3 region has 16 residues. CDR3 DNA: TGCGCCAGCAGCATCTCTACTAGCGGGAGTATGTATACGCAGTATTTT. Translating gives CASSISTSGSMYTQYF.

The chain couples TRBV7-9 to TRBJ2-1, with 10 positions matching TRBD2. Looked up from germline, CDR1 is SEHNR and CDR2 is FQNEAQ (reference sequence). V was pared by 5 bases and J by 10 bases, with 20 bases of the junction left unmatched. The CDR3 covers 18 residues. The CDR3 DNA sequence: TGTGCCAGCAGCCATAGAGTCGGGGGAAGAGCGGGAGGGCACGAGCAGTTCTTC. It translates to CASSHRVGGRAGGHEQFF. The whole variable domain, filled in from reference TRBV7-9 and TRBJ2-1, reads DTGVSQNPRHKITKRGQNVTFRCDPISEHNRLYWYRQTLGQGPEFLTYFQNEAQLEKSRLLSDRFSAERPKGSFSTLEIQRTEQGDSAMYLCASSHRVGGRAGGHEQFFGPGTRLTVL.